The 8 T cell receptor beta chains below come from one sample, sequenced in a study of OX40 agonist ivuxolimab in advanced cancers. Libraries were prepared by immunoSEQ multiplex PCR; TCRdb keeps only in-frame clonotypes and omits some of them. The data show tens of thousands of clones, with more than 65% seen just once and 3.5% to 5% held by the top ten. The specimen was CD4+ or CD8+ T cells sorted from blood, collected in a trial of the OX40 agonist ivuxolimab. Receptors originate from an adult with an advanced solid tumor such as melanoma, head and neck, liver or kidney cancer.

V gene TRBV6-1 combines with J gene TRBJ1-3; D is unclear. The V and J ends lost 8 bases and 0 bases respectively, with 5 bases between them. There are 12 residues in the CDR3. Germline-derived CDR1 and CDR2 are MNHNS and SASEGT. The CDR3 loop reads CASASSGNTIYF. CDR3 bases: TGTGCCAGCGCTAGCTCTGGAAACACCATATATTTT.

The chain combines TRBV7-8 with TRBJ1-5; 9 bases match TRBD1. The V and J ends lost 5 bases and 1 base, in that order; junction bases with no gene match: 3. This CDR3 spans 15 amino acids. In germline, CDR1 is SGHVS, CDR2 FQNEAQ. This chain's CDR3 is CASSPGQGSNQPQHF. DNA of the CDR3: TGTGCCAGCAGCCCCGGACAGGGGAGCAATCAGCCCCAGCATTTT.

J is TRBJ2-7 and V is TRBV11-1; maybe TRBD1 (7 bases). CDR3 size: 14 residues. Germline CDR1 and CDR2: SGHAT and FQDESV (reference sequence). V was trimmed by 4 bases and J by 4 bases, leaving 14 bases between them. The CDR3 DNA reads TGTGCCAGCAGCTCCGCGGGGACAGTTTACGAGCAGTACTTC. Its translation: CASSSAGTVYEQYF.

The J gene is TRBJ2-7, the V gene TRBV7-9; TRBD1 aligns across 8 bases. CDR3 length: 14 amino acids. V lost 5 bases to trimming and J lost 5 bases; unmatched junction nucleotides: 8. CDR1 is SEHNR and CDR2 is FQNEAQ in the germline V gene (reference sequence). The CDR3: CASSRSGGWDEQYF. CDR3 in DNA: TGTGCCAGCAGCCGATCAGGGGGCTGGGACGAGCAGTACTTC.

As DNA, the CDR3 is TGTGCCAGCAGCTTAGGTGCGGGGCGCAGCAACGAGCAGTACTTC. Protein sequence: CASSLGAGRSNEQYF. The chain employs TRBV7-8 and TRBJ2-7; D may be TRBD2 (6 bases). The V and J ends lost 1 base and 5 bases respectively, with 15 bases between them. The CDR3 is 15 residues long. CDR1 and CDR2 from the germline V gene are SGHVS and FQNEAQ. The variable domain in full, completed from reference TRBV7-8 and TRBJ2-7, reads GAGVSQSPRYKVAKRGQDVALRCDPISGHVSLFWYQQALGQGPEFLTYFQNEAQLDKSGLPSDRFFAERPEGSVSTLKIQRTQQEDSAVYLCASSLGAGRSNEQYFGPGTRLTVT.

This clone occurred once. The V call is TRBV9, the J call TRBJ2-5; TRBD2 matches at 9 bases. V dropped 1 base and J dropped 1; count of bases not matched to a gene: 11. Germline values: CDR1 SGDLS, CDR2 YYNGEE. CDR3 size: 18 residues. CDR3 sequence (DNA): TGTGCCAGCAGCGTATCGGGTTTGAGTAGCGGGGGCCAAGAGACCCAGTACTTC. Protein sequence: CASSVSGLSSGGQETQYF.

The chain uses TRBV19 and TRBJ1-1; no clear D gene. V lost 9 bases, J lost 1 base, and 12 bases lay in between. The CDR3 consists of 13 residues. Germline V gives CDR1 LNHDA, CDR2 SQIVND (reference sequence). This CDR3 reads CASSATRNTEAFF. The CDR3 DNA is TGTGCCAGCAGTGCGACACGGAACACTGAAGCTTTCTTT.

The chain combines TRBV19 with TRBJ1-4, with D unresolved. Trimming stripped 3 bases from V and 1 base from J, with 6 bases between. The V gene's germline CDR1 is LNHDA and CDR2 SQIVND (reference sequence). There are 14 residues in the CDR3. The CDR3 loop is CASSISQTNEKLFF. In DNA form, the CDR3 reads TGTGCCAGTAGTATCAGCCAAACTAATGAAAAACTGTTTTTT.